The next 30 T cell receptor beta chains were all read from a single sample in a study of regulatory and conventional T cells in RAG deficiency. The method was immunoSEQ multiplex PCR; TCRdb's version includes in-frame clones alone and lacks a portion of them. The table shows 32,000 or so clones, with 89% occurring only once. The sample was also reused in another study, on regulatory T cells. That work adds: Primers: 52 TRBV forward and 13 TRBJ reverse.

The sample was CD8+ T cells sorted from blood. These receptors were collected from a human donor in good health.

The chain is built from TRBV4-2 and TRBJ2-3; 9 bases are a match to TRBD2. Germline CDR1 is LGHNA and CDR2 is YNFKEQ. Losses at the gene ends were 0 bases for V and 1 base for J; bases not matched to a gene: 2. The CDR3 runs to 16 residues. The CDR3 DNA reads as TGTGCCAGCAGCCAAGATCCTAGCGGGGGCACAGATACGCAGTATTTT. It codes for CASSQDPSGGTDTQYF.

This chain links TRBV2 with TRBJ2-1; 16 nucleotides agree with TRBD2. CDR1 is SNHLY and CDR2 is FYNNEI in the germline V gene. V was clipped by 6 bases and J by 3 bases; unmatched bases: 14. There are 20 residues in the CDR3. The CDR3 reads CASSSTGTSGRAFRYNEQFF. The CDR3 nucleotides read TGTGCCAGCAGCAGCACCGGGACTAGCGGGAGGGCCTTTCGCTACAATGAGCAGTTCTTC.

The V and J genes are TRBV10-2 and TRBJ1-1; no definite D call. CDR1 WSHSY and CDR2 SAAADI come from the germline V gene. CDR3 length equals 14 residues. V was pared by 3 bases and J by 0 bases, with 8 bases between. The CDR3 DNA is TGCGCCAGCAGTGAAACAATGATGAACACTGAAGCTTTCTTT. Its protein is CASSETMMNTEAFF.

In regard to this clone: Possible read error: a much larger clone is one base away. V usage is TRBV5-6 and J usage is TRBJ2-2; TRBD2 matches 8 bases. The CDR3 has 15 amino acids. From germline, CDR1 is SGHDT and CDR2 YYEEEE. V shed 0 bases and J 10 bases; nucleotides not matched to a gene: 8. For the CDR3, the DNA is TGTGCCAGCAGCTTGGTGGCGGCGGGGGGCGCGGAGCTGTTTTTT. Translated: CASSLVAAGGAELFF.

This clone turned up a few times. V and J are TRBV4-2 and TRBJ2-7, with TRBD2 identical over 10 bases. This CDR3 contains 16 residues. From germline, CDR1 is LGHNA and CDR2 YNFKEQ. V dropped 0 bases and J dropped 4; count of bases not matched to a gene: 6. The CDR3 region has the DNA TGTGCCAGCAGCCAAGAGGCTAGCGGGGGACATTACGAGCAGTACTTC. This sequence encodes CASSQEASGGHYEQYF.

This clone has a single count. J is TRBJ1-2 and V is TRBV29-1; D is perhaps TRBD1 (6 bases). The germline V gene encodes CDR1 SQVTM and CDR2 ANQGSEA. The CDR3 runs to 13 residues. The V end was cut by 8 bases, the J end by 2 bases, with 15 bases between. The chain's CDR3 is CSCTGTTNYGYTF. The DNA for the CDR3 is TGCAGCTGTACCGGGACAACCAACTATGGCTACACCTTC.

The V and J genes are TRBV7-2 and TRBJ1-1; D unclear. Germline V gene lookup returns CDR1 SGHTA and CDR2 FQGNSA. V lost 3 bases to trimming and J lost 3 bases, with 5 bases between them. The CDR3 sequence is 12 residues long. The CDR3 region has the DNA TGTGCCAGCAGCTTGTTCTACACTGAAGCTTTCTTT. As protein: CASSLFYTEAFF.

In this sample, this clone turned up once. V usage is TRBV5-1 and J usage is TRBJ1-1, with no clear D. CDR3 size: 13 residues. The ends were cut back, 5 bases at V and 2 bases at J, with 10 bases in the middle. Germline CDR1 SGHRS, CDR2 YFSETQ. Here the CDR3 reads CASREDPNTEAFF. The CDR3 nucleotides read TGCGCCAGCAGGGAAGATCCTAACACTGAAGCTTTCTTT.

The chain couples TRBV7-8 to TRBJ2-7, with D perhaps matching TRBD2 (6 bases). This CDR3 comprises 12 residues. Trimming stripped 3 bases from V and 6 bases from J, with 9 bases between. Germline V lookup: CDR1 SGHVS, CDR2 FQNEAQ. This chain's CDR3 is CASSLGGSEQYF. DNA of the CDR3: TGTGCCAGCAGCTTGGGAGGAAGCGAGCAGTACTTC.

The chain combines TRBV5-1 with TRBJ2-6; the D is unclear. V lost 0 bases, J lost 2 bases, and 9 bases lay in between. The CDR3 has 16 residues. Germline V CDR1 and CDR2: SGHRS, YFSETQ. The CDR3 sequence: CASSLVGFPGANVLTF. In DNA, the CDR3 is TGCGCCAGCAGCTTGGTGGGATTTCCTGGGGCCAACGTCCTGACTTTC. Full variable domain (outside the CDR3, taken from reference TRBV5-1 and TRBJ2-6): KAGVTQTPRYLIKTRGQQVTLSCSPISGHRSVSWYQQTPGQGLQFLFEYFSETQRNKGNFPGRFSGRQFSNSRSEMNVSTLELGDSALYLCASSLVGFPGANVLTFGAGSRLTVL.

This rearrangement joins TRBV28 to TRBJ2-7, with D unresolved. CDR1 and CDR2 from the germline V gene are MDHEN and SYDVKM. The CDR3 consists of 12 residues. V was trimmed by 5 bases and J by 4 bases, leaving 9 bases between them. CDR3 DNA: TGTGCCAGCAGTCGGCAGGATTACGAGCAGTACTTC. Its translation: CASSRQDYEQYF.

V is TRBV20-1 and J is TRBJ2-3; unclear D gene. The CDR3 is made up of 10 amino acids. The V end lost 6 bases, the J end lost 6 bases, and 7 bases lay between the germline ends. Per the germline V gene, CDR1 is DFQATT and CDR2 is SNEGSKA (reference sequence). CDR3 bases: TGCAGTGCCTCCAGGGATACGCAGTATTTT. Its translation: CSASRDTQYF.

The chain carries TRBV5-1 and TRBJ2-5; D remains unclear. The germline V gene has CDR1 SGHRS and CDR2 YFSETQ. V gave up 1 base and J gave up 0 bases, with 16 bases separating them. This CDR3 has 17 residues. This chain's CDR3 is CASSLWLQSMYQETQYF. The CDR3 DNA reads TGCGCCAGCAGCTTGTGGCTCCAGAGTATGTACCAAGAGACCCAGTACTTC.

This chain connects TRBV20-1 to TRBJ2-3; D not resolved. V was trimmed by 3 bases and J by 7 bases, leaving 5 bases between them. Germline CDR1 and CDR2: DFQATT and SNEGSKA (reference sequence). This CDR3 region has 10 residues. The CDR3 DNA reads TGCAGTGCTAGCCGAAATACGCAGTATTTT. Protein product: CSASRNTQYF.

The genes are TRBV19 and TRBJ2-1; the match to TRBD2 covers 10 bases. CDR3 size: 15 residues. CDR1 LNHDA and CDR2 SQIVND come from the germline V gene (reference sequence). Trimming cost V 3 bases and J 7 bases; bases outside gene matches: 6. The CDR3: CASSMSSGSINEQFF. The CDR3 nucleotides read TGTGCCAGTAGTATGTCTAGCGGGAGTATAAATGAGCAGTTCTTC.

This clone was counted once. This chain links TRBV9 with TRBJ2-1; 11 positions agree with TRBD2. The junction had 3 bases not matched to a gene; V was cut back by 0 bases and J by 7 bases. Germline V gene data show CDR1 as SGDLS and CDR2 as YYNGEE. This CDR3 has 15 residues. The CDR3 bases are TGTGCCAGCAGCGTAGGACTAGCGGGATTGAATGAGCAGTTCTTC. Translating gives CASSVGLAGLNEQFF.

The CDR3 protein is CASGGELDLLWNIQYF. Written as DNA, the CDR3 is TGTGCCAGCGGAGGAGAACTAGACCTCCTATGGAACATTCAGTACTTC. V and J are TRBV2 and TRBJ2-4, with a weak D call TRBD2 (5 bases). V lost 8 bases, J lost 7 bases, and 24 bases lay in between. The CDR3 has 16 residues. In germline, CDR1 is SNHLY, CDR2 FYNNEI.

The chain uses TRBV5-1 and TRBJ1-1; D gene unclear. Germline lookup yields CDR1 SGHRS and CDR2 YFSETQ. The length of the CDR3 is 13 residues. The V end lost 4 bases, the J end lost 0 bases, and 7 bases lay between the germline ends. DNA of the CDR3: TGCGCCAGCAGCGTAACAGTGAACACTGAAGCTTTCTTT. This encodes CASSVTVNTEAFF. The full variable domain, its missing parts supplied by reference TRBV5-1 and TRBJ1-1, is KAGVTQTPRYLIKTRGQQVTLSCSPISGHRSVSWYQQTPGQGLQFLFEYFSETQRNKGNFPGRFSGRQFSNSRSEMNVSTLELGDSALYLCASSVTVNTEAFFGQGTRLTVV.

This clone was picked up one time. J is TRBJ2-7 and V is TRBV5-1, with D possibly matching TRBD2 (6 bases). V was cut by 1 base and J by 1 base, with 6 bases left in between. Germline V gene sequence: CDR1 SGHRS, CDR2 YFSETQ. The CDR3 covers 13 residues. Here the CDR3 DNA reads TGCGCCAGCAGCTTGCGGGAGTCCTACGAGCAGTACTTC. This gives the protein CASSLRESYEQYF. The complete variable domain, with remaining parts taken from reference TRBV5-1 and TRBJ2-7, reads KAGVTQTPRYLIKTRGQQVTLSCSPISGHRSVSWYQQTPGQGLQFLFEYFSETQRNKGNFPGRFSGRQFSNSRSEMNVSTLELGDSALYLCASSLRESYEQYFGPGTRLTVT.

The V gene is TRBV2, the J gene TRBJ2-3; the match to TRBD2 covers 8 bases. Unmatched junction bases numbered 6, after V lost 1 base and J lost 0 bases. The germline CDR1 and CDR2 sequences are SNHLY and FYNNEI. The CDR3 extends over 17 amino acids. This chain's CDR3 is CASSEDLAGSSTDTQYF. The DNA for the CDR3 is TGTGCCAGCAGTGAAGATCTAGCGGGCTCTAGCACAGATACGCAGTATTTT.

Points on this clone: One junction end disagrees with the germline gene, perhaps due to a read error. The V gene is TRBV18, the J gene TRBJ2-1; D is possibly TRBD2 (7 bases). Per the germline V gene, CDR1 is KGHSH and CDR2 is LQKENI. The CDR3 consists of 15 residues. CDR3 loop: CASAPLGGAGDEQFF. DNA for the CDR3: TGTGCCAGCGCACCACTGGGGGGGGCGGGAGACGAGCAGTTCTTC.

This chain joins TRBV5-4 and TRBJ2-3, with TRBD1 as a possible D gene (5 bases). Trimming stripped 0 bases from V and 4 bases from J, with 12 bases between. Looked up from germline, CDR1 is SGHNT and CDR2 is YYREEE (reference sequence). The CDR3 loop spans 15 amino acids. CDR3 loop: CASSLGRAVPDTQYF. CDR3 DNA sequence: TGTGCCAGCAGCTTGGGCAGGGCGGTCCCAGATACGCAGTATTTT.

The chain recombines TRBV11-2 with TRBJ1-5; the match to TRBD1 covers 7 bases. The V segment lost 3 bases and the J segment 2 bases; nucleotides outside the gene matches: 4. Germline CDR1 SGHAT, CDR2 FQNNGV. The CDR3 extends over 15 amino acids. This chain's CDR3 is CASSFDRDGNQPQHF. The CDR3 DNA reads TGTGCCAGCAGCTTCGACAGGGATGGCAATCAGCCCCAGCATTTT. Using reference TRBV11-2 and TRBJ1-5 for the parts outside the CDR3, the full variable domain is EAGVAQSPRYKIIEKRQSVAFWCNPISGHATLYWYQQILGQGPKLLIQFQNNGVVDDSQLPKDRFSAERLKGVDSTLKIQPAKLEDSAVYLCASSFDRDGNQPQHFGDGTRLSIL.

The chain recombines TRBV2 with TRBJ1-1, with a weak D call TRBD1 (6 bases). In germline, CDR1 is SNHLY, CDR2 FYNNEI. V shed 5 bases and J shed 1 base, with 14 bases lying between them. This CDR3 contains 15 residues. CDR3 region: CASSTLQGWNTEAFF. In DNA form, the CDR3 reads TGTGCCAGCAGTACCCTACAGGGATGGAACACTGAAGCTTTCTTT.

The chain recombines TRBV11-2 with TRBJ2-7; tentative D call: TRBD2 (6 bases). CDR1 and CDR2 from the germline V gene are SGHAT and FQNNGV. The CDR3 consists of 17 residues. Trimming pared 4 bases from V and 0 bases from J, leaving 19 bases between. CDR3 DNA sequence: TGTGCCAGCAGCTCACCTCTGCGGGGACCCAACTCCTACGAGCAGTACTTC. Translation gives CASSSPLRGPNSYEQYF.

The chain joins TRBV9 to TRBJ2-2; D gene unclear. The CDR3 is made up of 12 amino acids. Trimming removed 1 base at V and 7 bases at J, with 5 bases between. CDR1 is SGDLS and CDR2 is YYNGEE in the germline V gene. The DNA for the CDR3 is TGTGCCAGCAGCGTAAGCATCGGGGAGCTGTTTTTT. Amino acid sequence: CASSVSIGELFF.

V gene TRBV30 combines with J gene TRBJ1-4; unclear D gene. Trimming pared 2 bases from V and 3 bases from J, leaving 10 bases between. Germline loops: CDR1 GTSNPN, CDR2 SVGIG (reference sequence). The CDR3 loop spans 14 amino acids. CDR3 sequence: CAWSFGSSNEKLFF. The CDR3 nucleotides read TGTGCCTGGAGTTTTGGGTCATCTAATGAAAAACTGTTTTTT.

The chain is built from TRBV5-1 and TRBJ2-5, with TRBD1 matching over 9 bases. The junction had 8 bases not matched to a gene; V was cut back by 5 bases and J by 3 bases. Germline CDR1 SGHRS, CDR2 YFSETQ. The CDR3 extends over 15 amino acids. CDR3 loop: CASRAGTGSEETQYF. CDR3 coding DNA: TGCGCCAGCAGGGCCGGGACAGGGTCCGAAGAGACCCAGTACTTC.

The gene calls are TRBV6-1 and TRBJ2-4, with D possibly matching TRBD1 (5 bases). Germline V gene data show CDR1 as MNHNS and CDR2 as SASEGT. This CDR3 has 14 amino acids. V was pared by 3 bases and J by 4 bases, with 10 bases between. The CDR3 loop reads CASSDGTGKNIQYF. CDR3 sequence (DNA): TGTGCCAGCAGTGATGGAACAGGAAAAAACATTCAGTACTTC.

By sample share, this clone is large (0.1 to 1%). The gene calls are TRBV19 and TRBJ2-7; D is possibly TRBD2 (6 bases). CDR1 and CDR2 (germline): LNHDA, SQIVND (reference sequence). CDR3 size: 14 residues. Trimming left V 10 bases short and J 3 bases short, with 19 bases between. CDR3 sequence: CATSPTGGIYEQYF. CDR3 coding DNA: TGTGCCACCTCACCCACCGGGGGTATCTACGAGCAGTACTTC.